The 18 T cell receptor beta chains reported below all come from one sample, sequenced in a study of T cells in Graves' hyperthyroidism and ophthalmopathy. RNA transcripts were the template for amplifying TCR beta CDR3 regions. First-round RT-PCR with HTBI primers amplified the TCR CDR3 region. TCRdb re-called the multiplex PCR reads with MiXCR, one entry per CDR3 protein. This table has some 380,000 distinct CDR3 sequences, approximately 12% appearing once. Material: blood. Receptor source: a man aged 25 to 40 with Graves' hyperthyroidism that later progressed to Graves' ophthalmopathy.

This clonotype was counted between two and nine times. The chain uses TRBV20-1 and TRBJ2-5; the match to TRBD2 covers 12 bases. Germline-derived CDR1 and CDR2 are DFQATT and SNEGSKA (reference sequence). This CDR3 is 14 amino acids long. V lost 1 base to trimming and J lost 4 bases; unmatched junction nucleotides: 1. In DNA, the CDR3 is TGCAGTGCTAGAGTACTAGCGGGGGGAGAGACCCAGTACTTC. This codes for CSARVLAGGETQYF.

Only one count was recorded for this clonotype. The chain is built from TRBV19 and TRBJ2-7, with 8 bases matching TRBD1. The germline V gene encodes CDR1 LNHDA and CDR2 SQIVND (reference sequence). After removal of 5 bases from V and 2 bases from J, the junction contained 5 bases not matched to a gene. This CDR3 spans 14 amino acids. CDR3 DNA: TGTGCCAGTAGTTCTCGGACAGGGCCCTACGAGCAGTACTTC. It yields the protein CASSSRTGPYEQYF. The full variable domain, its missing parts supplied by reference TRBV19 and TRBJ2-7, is DGGITQSPKYLFRKEGQNVTLSCEQNLNHDAMYWYRQDPGQGLRLIYYSQIVNDFQKGDIAEGYSVSREKKESFPLTVTSAQKNPTAFYLCASSSRTGPYEQYFGPGTRLTVT.

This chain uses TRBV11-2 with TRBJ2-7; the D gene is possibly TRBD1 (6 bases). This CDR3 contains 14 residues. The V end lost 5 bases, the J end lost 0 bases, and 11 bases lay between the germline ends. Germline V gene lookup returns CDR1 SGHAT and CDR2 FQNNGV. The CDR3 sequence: CASSRQASSYEQYF. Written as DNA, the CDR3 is TGTGCCAGCAGCCGACAGGCCAGCTCCTACGAGCAGTACTTC. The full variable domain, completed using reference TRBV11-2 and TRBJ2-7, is EAGVAQSPRYKIIEKRQSVAFWCNPISGHATLYWYQQILGQGPKLLIQFQNNGVVDDSQLPKDRFSAERLKGVDSTLKIQPAKLEDSAVYLCASSRQASSYEQYFGPGTRLTVT.

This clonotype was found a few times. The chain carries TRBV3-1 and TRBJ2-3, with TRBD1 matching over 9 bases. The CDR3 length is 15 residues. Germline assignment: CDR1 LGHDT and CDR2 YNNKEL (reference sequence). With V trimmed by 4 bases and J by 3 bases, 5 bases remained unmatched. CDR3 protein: CASSLPDRGTDTQYF. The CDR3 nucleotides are TGTGCCAGCAGCCTTCCGGACAGGGGAACAGATACGCAGTATTTT.

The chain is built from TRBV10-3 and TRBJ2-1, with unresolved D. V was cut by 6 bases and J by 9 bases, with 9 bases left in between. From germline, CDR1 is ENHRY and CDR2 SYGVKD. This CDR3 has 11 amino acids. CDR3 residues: CAIRDGAEQFF. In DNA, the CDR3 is TGTGCCATCAGGGATGGAGCTGAGCAGTTCTTC.

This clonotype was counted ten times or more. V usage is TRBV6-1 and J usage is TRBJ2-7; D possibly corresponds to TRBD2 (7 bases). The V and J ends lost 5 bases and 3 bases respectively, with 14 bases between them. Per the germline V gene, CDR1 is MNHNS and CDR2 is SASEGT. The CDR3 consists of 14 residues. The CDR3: CASSLRGHLYEQYF. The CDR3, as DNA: TGTGCCAGCAGTTTGCGGGGGCACCTCTACGAGCAGTACTTC.

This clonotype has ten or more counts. Written as DNA, the CDR3 is TGTGCCAGCAGCGCTGGCGACAGTCAGCCCCAGCATTTT. Amino acids: CASSAGDSQPQHF. The rearrangement joins TRBV7-3 to TRBJ1-5; D is possibly TRBD1 (5 bases). Between the trimmed V and J ends, which lost 5 bases and 6 bases, there was a span of 11 bases. The CDR3 consists of 13 residues. Looked up from germline, CDR1 is SGHTA and CDR2 is FQGTGA.

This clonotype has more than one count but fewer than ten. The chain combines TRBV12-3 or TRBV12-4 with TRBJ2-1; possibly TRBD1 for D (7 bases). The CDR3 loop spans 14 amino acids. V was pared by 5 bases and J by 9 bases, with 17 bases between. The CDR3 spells CASSPPPGGSEQFF. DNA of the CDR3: TGTGCCAGCAGTCCTCCTCCAGGGGGGAGTGAGCAGTTCTTC.

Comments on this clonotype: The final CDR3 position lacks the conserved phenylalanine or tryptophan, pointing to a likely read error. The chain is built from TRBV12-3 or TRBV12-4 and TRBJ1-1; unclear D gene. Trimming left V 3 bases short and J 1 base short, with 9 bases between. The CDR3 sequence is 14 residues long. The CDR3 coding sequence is TGTGCCAGCAGTTTGGGAGGGTCGAACACTGAAGCTTTCCTT. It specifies CASSLGGSNTEAFL.

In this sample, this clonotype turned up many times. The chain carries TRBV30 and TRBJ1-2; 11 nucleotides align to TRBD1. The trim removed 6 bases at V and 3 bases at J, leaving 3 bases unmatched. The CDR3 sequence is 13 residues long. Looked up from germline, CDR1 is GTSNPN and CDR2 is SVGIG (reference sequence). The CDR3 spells CACRTGGDYGYTF. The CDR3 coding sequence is TGTGCCTGTCGGACAGGGGGCGACTATGGCTACACCTTC.

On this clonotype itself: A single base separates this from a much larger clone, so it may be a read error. CDR3 loop: CASSQGSKTQSF. CDR3 coding DNA: TGTGCCAGCAGCCAAGGTTCAAAGACCCAGTCCTTC. This rearrangement joins TRBV3-1 to TRBJ2-5, with D unresolved. The length of the CDR3 is 12 residues. Per the germline V gene, CDR1 is LGHDT and CDR2 is YNNKEL (reference sequence).

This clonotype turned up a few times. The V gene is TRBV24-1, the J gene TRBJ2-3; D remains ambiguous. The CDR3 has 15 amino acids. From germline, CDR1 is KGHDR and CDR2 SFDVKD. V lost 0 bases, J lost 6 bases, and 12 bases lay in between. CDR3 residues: CATSDLLYEGDTQYF. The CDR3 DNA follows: TGTGCCACCAGTGATTTGTTGTATGAAGGTGATACGCAGTATTTT.

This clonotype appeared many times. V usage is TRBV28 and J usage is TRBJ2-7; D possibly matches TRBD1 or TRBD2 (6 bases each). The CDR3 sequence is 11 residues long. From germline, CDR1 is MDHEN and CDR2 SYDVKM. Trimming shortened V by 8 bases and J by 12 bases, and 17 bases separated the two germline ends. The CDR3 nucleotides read TGTGCCAGCCGTAGGGGGGTCCAGCGGTACTTC. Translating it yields CASRRGVQRYF. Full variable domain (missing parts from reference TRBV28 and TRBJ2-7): DVKVTQSSRYLVKRTGEKVFLECVQDMDHENMFWYRQDPGLGLRLIYFSYDVKMKEKGDIPEGYSVSREKKERFSLILESASTNQTSMYLCASRRGVQRYFGPGTRLTVT.

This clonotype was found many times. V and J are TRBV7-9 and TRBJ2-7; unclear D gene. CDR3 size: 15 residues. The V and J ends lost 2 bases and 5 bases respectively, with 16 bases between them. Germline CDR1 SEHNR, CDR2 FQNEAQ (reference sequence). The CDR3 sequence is CASSLFAGAGDEQYF. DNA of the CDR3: TGTGCCAGCAGCTTATTTGCCGGCGCAGGAGACGAGCAGTACTTC.

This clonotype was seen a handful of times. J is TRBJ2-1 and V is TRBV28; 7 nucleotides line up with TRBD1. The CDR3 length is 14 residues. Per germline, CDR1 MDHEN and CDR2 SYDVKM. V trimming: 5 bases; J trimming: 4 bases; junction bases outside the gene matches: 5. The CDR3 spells CASSPSDRYNEQFF. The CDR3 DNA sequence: TGTGCCAGCAGTCCCTCGGACAGGTACAATGAGCAGTTCTTC.

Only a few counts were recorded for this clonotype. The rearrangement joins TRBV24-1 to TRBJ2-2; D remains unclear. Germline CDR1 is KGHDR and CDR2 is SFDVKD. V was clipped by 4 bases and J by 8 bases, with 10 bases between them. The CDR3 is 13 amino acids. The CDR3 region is CATSDVGGGELFF. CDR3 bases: TGTGCCACCAGTGACGTGGGCGGAGGGGAGCTGTTTTTT.

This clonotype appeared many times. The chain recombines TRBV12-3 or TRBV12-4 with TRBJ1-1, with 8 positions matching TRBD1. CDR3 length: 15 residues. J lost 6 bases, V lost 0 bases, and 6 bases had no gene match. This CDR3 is CASSLAGQGRAEAFF. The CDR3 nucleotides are TGTGCCAGCAGTTTAGCAGGACAGGGTAGGGCTGAAGCTTTCTTT.

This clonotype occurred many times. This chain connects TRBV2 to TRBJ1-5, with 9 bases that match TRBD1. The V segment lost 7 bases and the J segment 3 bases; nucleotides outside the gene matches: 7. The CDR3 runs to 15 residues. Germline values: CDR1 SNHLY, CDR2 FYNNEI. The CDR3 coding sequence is TGTGCCAGCAAATCCCGGACAGGGGACAATCAGCCCCAGCATTTT. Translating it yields CASKSRTGDNQPQHF.